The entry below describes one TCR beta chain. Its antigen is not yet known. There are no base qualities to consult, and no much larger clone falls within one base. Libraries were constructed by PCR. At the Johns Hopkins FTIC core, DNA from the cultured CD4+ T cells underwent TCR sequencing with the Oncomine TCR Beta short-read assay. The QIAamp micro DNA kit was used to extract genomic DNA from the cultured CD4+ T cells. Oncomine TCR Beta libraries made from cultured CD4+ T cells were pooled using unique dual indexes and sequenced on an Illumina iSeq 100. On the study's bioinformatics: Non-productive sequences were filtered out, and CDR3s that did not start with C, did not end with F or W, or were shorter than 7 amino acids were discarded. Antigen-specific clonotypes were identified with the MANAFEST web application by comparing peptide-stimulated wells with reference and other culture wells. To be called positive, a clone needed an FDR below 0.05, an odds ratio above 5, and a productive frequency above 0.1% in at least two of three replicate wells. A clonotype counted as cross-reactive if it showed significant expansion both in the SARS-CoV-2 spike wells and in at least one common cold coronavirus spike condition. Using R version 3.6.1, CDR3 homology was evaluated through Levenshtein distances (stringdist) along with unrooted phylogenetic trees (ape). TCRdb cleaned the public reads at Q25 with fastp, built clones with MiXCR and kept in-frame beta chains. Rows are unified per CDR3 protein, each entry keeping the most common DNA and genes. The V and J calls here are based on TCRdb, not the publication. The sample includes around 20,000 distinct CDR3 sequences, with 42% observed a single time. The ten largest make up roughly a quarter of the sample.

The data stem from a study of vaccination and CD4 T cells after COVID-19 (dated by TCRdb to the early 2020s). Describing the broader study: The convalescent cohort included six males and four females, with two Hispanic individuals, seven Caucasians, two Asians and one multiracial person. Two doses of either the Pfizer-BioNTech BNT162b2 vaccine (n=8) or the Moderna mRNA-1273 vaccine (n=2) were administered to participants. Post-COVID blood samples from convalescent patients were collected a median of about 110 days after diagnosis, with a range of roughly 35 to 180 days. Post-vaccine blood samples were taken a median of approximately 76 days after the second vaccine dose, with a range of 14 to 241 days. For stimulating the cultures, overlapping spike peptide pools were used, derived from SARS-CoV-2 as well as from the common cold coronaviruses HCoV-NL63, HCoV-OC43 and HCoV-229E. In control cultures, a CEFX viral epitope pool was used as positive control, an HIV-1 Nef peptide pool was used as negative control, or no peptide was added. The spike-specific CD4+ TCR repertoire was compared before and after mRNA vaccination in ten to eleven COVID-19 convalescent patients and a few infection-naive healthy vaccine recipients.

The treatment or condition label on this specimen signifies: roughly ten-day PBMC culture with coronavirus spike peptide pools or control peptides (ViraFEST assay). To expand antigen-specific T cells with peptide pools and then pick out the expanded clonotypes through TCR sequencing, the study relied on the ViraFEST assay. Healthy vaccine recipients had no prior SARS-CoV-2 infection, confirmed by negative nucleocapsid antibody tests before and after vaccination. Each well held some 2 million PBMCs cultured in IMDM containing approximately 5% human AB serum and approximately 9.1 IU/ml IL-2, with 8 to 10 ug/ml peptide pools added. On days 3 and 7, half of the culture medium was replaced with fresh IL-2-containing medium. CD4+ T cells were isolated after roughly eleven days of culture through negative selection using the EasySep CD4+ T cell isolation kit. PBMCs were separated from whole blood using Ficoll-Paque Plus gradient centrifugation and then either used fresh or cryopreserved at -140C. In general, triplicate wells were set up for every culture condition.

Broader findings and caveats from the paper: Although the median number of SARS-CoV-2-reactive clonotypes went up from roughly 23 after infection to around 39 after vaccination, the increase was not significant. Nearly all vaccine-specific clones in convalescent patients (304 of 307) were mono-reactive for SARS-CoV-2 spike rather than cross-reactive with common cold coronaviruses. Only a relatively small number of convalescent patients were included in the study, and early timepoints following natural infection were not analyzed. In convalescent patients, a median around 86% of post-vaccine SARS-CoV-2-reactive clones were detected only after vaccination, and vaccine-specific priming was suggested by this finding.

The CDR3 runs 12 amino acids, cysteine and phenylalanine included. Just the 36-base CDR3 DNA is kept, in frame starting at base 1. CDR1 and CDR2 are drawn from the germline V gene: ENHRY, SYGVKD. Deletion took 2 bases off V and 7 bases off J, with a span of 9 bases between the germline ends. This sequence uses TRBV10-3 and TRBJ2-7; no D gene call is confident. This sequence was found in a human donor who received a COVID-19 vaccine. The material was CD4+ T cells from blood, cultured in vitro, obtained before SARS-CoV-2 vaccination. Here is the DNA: TGTGCCATCAGTGAGGTAGTTGGGGAGCAGTACTTC. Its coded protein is CAISEVVGEQYF.